In this sample, the clone carrying this T cell receptor (beta chain) turned up many times. Antigen unknown. From about 400 ng of RNA, a library with molecular barcoded alpha/delta and beta/gamma adaptors was made. MiXCR, run by TCRdb on the reads, gives a single entry per CDR3 protein. The top ten clones hold 27% of a sample with approximately 40,000 distinct CDR3 sequences, roughly an eighth of them seen once. This sample was included in a study of read filtering for tumor transcriptome and immune sequencing. Study summary: Transcriptome libraries were built from DNase-treated RNA. Findings and caveats of the study: The sorted CD138-negative fraction was a mixed bone marrow immune population, not purified T cells. In IR-seq, single-read clonotypes were roughly 82% of clonotypes but around 3.2% of reads.

Bone marrow was sampled from every patient at the time of active disease. The V end lost 4 bases, the J end lost 1 base, and 7 bases lay between the germline ends. Germline-derived CDR1 and CDR2 are SGHTA and FQGNSA. The CDR3 is 14 amino acids. Sequencing used a population of CD138-negative cells sorted from bone marrow. The sequence was collected from a donor aged 40 or older with multiple myeloma. This rearrangement joins TRBV7-2 to TRBJ2-2, with a weak D call TRBD1 (6 bases). CDR3 sequence reads: CASSSTGNTGELFF. CDR3 sequence (DNA): TGTGCCAGCAGCTCGACAGGGAACACCGGGGAGCTGTTTTTT.